These 15 T cell receptor beta chains share one sample of origin, sequenced in a study of long-term antiretroviral therapy in people with HIV. It was version v3.0 of the immunoSEQ assay that was run at survey level. Sequencing used immunoSEQ multiplex PCR; TCRdb keeps in-frame clones, though not all of them. This sample carries more than 20,000 clones, approximately 84% of them seen once, and the ten largest clones take over 3.5%. Sequences were derived from unsorted PBMCs, sampled 0.5 years after starting antiretroviral therapy. The receptors were gathered from a man younger than 30 with HIV.

Only one count was recorded for this clone. The V gene is TRBV29-1, the J gene TRBJ1-4, with D possibly being TRBD1 (6 bases). Germline V CDR1 and CDR2: SQVTM, ANQGSEA. The CDR3 contains 14 residues. The V and J ends lost 7 bases and 12 bases respectively, with 24 bases between them. The CDR3 sequence is CSAGGGGAIRELFF. The CDR3 bases are TGCAGCGCCGGAGGGGGTGGGGCCATTCGGGAACTGTTTTTT.

This clone was detected a few times. The DNA for the CDR3 is TGTGCCACCTTACAGGGCACTCTAACCTATGGCTACACCTTC. It encodes CATLQGTLTYGYTF. V usage is TRBV28 and J usage is TRBJ1-2, with D maybe TRBD1 (6 bases). This CDR3 is built from 14 residues. Trimming left V 10 bases short and J 4 bases short, with 19 bases between. Germline values: CDR1 MDHEN, CDR2 SYDVKM.

The rearrangement joins TRBV28 to TRBJ2-7; D is possibly TRBD1 (7 bases). Between the trimmed V and J ends, which lost 2 bases and 2 bases, there was a span of 16 bases. Germline lookup yields CDR1 MDHEN and CDR2 SYDVKM. The CDR3 consists of 16 residues. The CDR3 sequence is CASSLPSRDSAYEQYF. CDR3 bases: TGTGCCAGCAGTTTACCCTCGCGGGACAGCGCCTACGAGCAGTACTTC. Together with reference TRBV28 and TRBJ2-7, the CDR3 gives the full variable domain: DVKVTQSSRYLVKRTGEKVFLECVQDMDHENMFWYRQDPGLGLRLIYFSYDVKMKEKGDIPEGYSVSREKKERFSLILESASTNQTSMYLCASSLPSRDSAYEQYFGPGTRLTVT.

J is TRBJ1-1 and V is TRBV5-6, with 7 positions matching TRBD1. Germline V gene data show CDR1 as SGHDT and CDR2 as YYEEEE. V lost 4 bases and J lost 0; bases outside the gene matches: 3. The CDR3 loop spans 14 amino acids. CDR3 sequence reads: CASSEGQMNTEAFF. Written as DNA, the CDR3 is TGTGCCAGCAGCGAGGGACAGATGAACACTGAAGCTTTCTTT.

The rearrangement joins TRBV13 to TRBJ2-3, with a possible D match to TRBD2 (5 bases). The CDR3 is made up of 13 amino acids. The germline gives CDR1 PRHDT, CDR2 FYEKMQ (reference sequence). V was clipped by 5 bases and J by 5 bases, with 11 bases between them. CDR3 coding DNA: TGTGCCAGCAGCGCCGACGGGGAAGATACGCAGTATTTT. Amino acids: CASSADGEDTQYF.

This sequence joins TRBV28 and TRBJ1-5; D is possibly TRBD1 (6 bases). The V end was cut by 7 bases, the J end by 2 bases, with 18 bases between. Germline CDR1 and CDR2: MDHEN and SYDVKM. This CDR3 region has 16 residues. The CDR3 DNA reads as TGTGCCAGCATCCCCGGAGGGGGGAGGGGCAATCAGCCCCAGCATTTT. It encodes CASIPGGGRGNQPQHF.

The chain carries TRBV7-2 and TRBJ2-3; the D gene is possibly TRBD2 (5 bases). The germline V and J ends were trimmed by 8 bases and 6 bases, with 18 bases remaining between them. The CDR3 totals 14 residues. Germline values: CDR1 SGHTA, CDR2 FQGNSA. The CDR3 DNA follows: TGTGCCAGCTCCGTAGGGCCGGGGATGGATACGCAGTATTTT. Encoded protein: CASSVGPGMDTQYF.

The chain joins TRBV2 to TRBJ1-1, with D possibly being TRBD1 (6 bases). Germline V CDR1 and CDR2: SNHLY, FYNNEI. The CDR3 spans 13 residues. Between the trimmed V and J ends, which lost 4 bases and 4 bases, there was a span of 10 bases. This CDR3 is CASSATGGTEAFF. The CDR3 DNA follows: TGTGCCAGCAGTGCGACAGGAGGCACTGAAGCTTTCTTT.

The count of this clone is one. V is TRBV7-2 and J is TRBJ2-7; 9 nucleotides align to TRBD1. V lost 0 bases to trimming and J lost 4 bases; unmatched junction nucleotides: 10. Germline values: CDR1 SGHTA, CDR2 FQGNSA. This CDR3 is 17 amino acids long. CDR3 coding DNA: TGTGCCAGCAGCTTAGCGCGGTTGGGACAGGGTGTTTACGAGCAGTACTTC. This encodes CASSLARLGQGVYEQYF. The full variable domain, with the rest looked up from reference TRBV7-2 and TRBJ2-7, is GAGVSQSPSNKVTEKGKDVELRCDPISGHTALYWYRQSLGQGLEFLIYFQGNSAPDKSGLPSDRFSAERTGGSVSTLTIQRTQQEDSAVYLCASSLARLGQGVYEQYFGPGTRLTVT.

The chain carries TRBV5-1 and TRBJ2-7; D not certain. V lost 2 bases and J 5 bases, leaving 11 bases between the germline ends. The CDR3 is 13 amino acids. Per germline, CDR1 SGHRS and CDR2 YFSETQ. This CDR3 reads CASSLKGIHEQYF. The CDR3 coding sequence is TGCGCCAGCAGCTTAAAAGGGATCCACGAGCAGTACTTC.

The chain combines TRBV7-9 with TRBJ2-2, with no clear D. CDR1 is SEHNR, CDR2 FQNEAQ, per germline (reference sequence). The V end was cut by 6 bases, the J end by 2 bases, with 13 bases between. The CDR3 runs to 15 residues. CDR3 protein: CASSPRVTNTGELFF. Written as DNA, the CDR3 is TGTGCCAGCAGTCCCCGGGTGACTAACACCGGGGAGCTGTTTTTT.

The CDR3 is CASTITGQGHEQYF. The CDR3 DNA reads as TGTGCCAGCACTATTACCGGACAGGGCCACGAGCAGTACTTC. V is TRBV7-2 and J is TRBJ2-7; 8 bases are a match to TRBD1. The CDR3 sequence is 14 residues long. The germline V gene has CDR1 SGHTA and CDR2 FQGNSA. Trimming removed 7 bases from V and 5 bases from J; junction bases left unmatched: 10.

This rearrangement joins TRBV5-5 to TRBJ1-2; weak D call: TRBD1 (6 bases). V was trimmed by 0 bases and J by 5 bases, leaving 17 bases between them. Germline CDR1 and CDR2: SGHKS and YYEKEE (reference sequence). The CDR3 runs 16 residues. The CDR3 sequence: CASSLGLPTGSYGYTF. In DNA form, the CDR3 reads TGTGCCAGCAGCTTGGGTTTACCTACAGGGAGTTATGGCTACACCTTC. The complete variable domain, with remaining parts taken from reference TRBV5-5 and TRBJ1-2, reads DAGVTQSPTHLIKTRGQQVTLRCSPISGHKSVSWYQQVLGQGPQFIFQYYEKEERGRGNFPDRFSARQFPNYSSELNVNALLLGDSALYLCASSLGLPTGSYGYTFGSGTRLTVV.

This clone occurred a few times. One end of the junction does not line up with germline, which may come from a read error. The J gene is TRBJ1-2, the V gene TRBV10-1; tentative D call: TRBD1 (5 bases). In germline, CDR1 is WNHNN, CDR2 SYGVQD (reference sequence). The length of the CDR3 is 11 residues. CDR3 residues: CASIYTRESHF. CDR3 DNA: TGCGCCAGCATTTACACCAGGGAATCCCACTTC.

This clone has a single count. V usage is TRBV5-1 and J usage is TRBJ2-3, with 10 bases identical to TRBD1. Germline V gene data show CDR1 as SGHRS and CDR2 as YFSETQ. This CDR3 has 16 amino acids. J gave up 2 bases and V 3 bases, and 6 bases lay outside the gene matches. CDR3 nucleotides: TGCGCCAGCAGCTCCAGGACAGGGGGGGACACAGATACGCAGTATTTT. Its translation is CASSSRTGGDTDTQYF.